These 6 T cell receptor beta chains share one sample of origin, sequenced in a study of blood T cell repertoires in COVID-19. Repertoires were generated with immunoSEQ multiplex PCR, while TCRdb's copy carries only in-frame clones and drops some. The data show around 260,000 clones, with approximately 86% seen just once and approximately 0.94% held by the top ten. Specimen: peripheral blood. Every receptor here comes from a human donor with COVID-19, enrolled during active disease. The donor label of this sample is uncertain.

The chain recombines TRBV5-5 with TRBJ1-6, with TRBD1 matching over 8 bases. The CDR3 covers 18 residues. CDR1 is SGHKS and CDR2 is YYEKEE in the germline V gene (reference sequence). The V gene end was trimmed by 6 bases and the J gene end by 0 bases; junction bases not matched to a gene: 11. The CDR3 DNA is TGTGCCAGCAACCTTGGACAGGGCCAAAGCTCCTATAATTCACCCCTCCACTTT. Translated, it gives CASNLGQGQSSYNSPLHF. The whole variable domain, remainder taken from reference TRBV5-5 and TRBJ1-6, is DAGVTQSPTHLIKTRGQQVTLRCSPISGHKSVSWYQQVLGQGPQFIFQYYEKEERGRGNFPDRFSARQFPNYSSELNVNALLLGDSALYLCASNLGQGQSSYNSPLHFGNGTRLTVT.

V is TRBV29-1 and J is TRBJ2-3; 9 bases match TRBD2. In germline, CDR1 is SQVTM, CDR2 ANQGSEA. V was pared by 7 bases and J by 9 bases, with 8 bases of the junction left unmatched. CDR3 length: 12 amino acids. CDR3 loop: CSAWTSERTQYF. The CDR3 nucleotides are TGCAGCGCCTGGACTAGCGAGCGAACGCAGTATTTT.

The chain couples TRBV27 to TRBJ2-3; maybe TRBD2 (5 bases). The CDR3 extends over 17 amino acids. V was pared by 4 bases and J by 2 bases, with 19 bases between. CDR1 MNHEY and CDR2 SMNVEV come from the germline V gene (reference sequence). The CDR3 region is CASSSSRQRRPTDTQYF. CDR3 bases: TGTGCCAGCAGTTCCTCCCGTCAGCGGAGACCCACAGATACGCAGTATTTT.

This clone was detected only once. The chain is built from TRBV14 and TRBJ2-1; 10 bases align to TRBD2. Germline trimming cut 4 bases from V and 3 bases from J; bases unmatched to any gene: 6. The CDR3 has 16 amino acids. Germline CDR1 is SGHDN and CDR2 is FVKESK. The CDR3 protein is CASSRRLAGLYNEQFF. For the CDR3, the DNA is TGTGCCAGCAGCCGTAGACTAGCGGGTCTCTACAATGAGCAGTTCTTC.

CDR3 DNA sequence: TGCGCCAGCAGCCCGTCATCCGGGGACACTGAAGCTTTCTTT. Protein product: CASSPSSGDTEAFF. The V call is TRBV5-1, the J call TRBJ1-1; D unresolved. CDR1 is SGHRS, CDR2 YFSETQ, per germline. The CDR3 sequence is 14 residues long. V lost 4 bases and J lost 3, with 13 bases in between.

The rearrangement links TRBV5-6 to TRBJ1-2, with D possibly being TRBD1 (5 bases). The germline gives CDR1 SGHDT, CDR2 YYEEEE. With 0 bases removed from V and 7 bases from J, the gap between germline ends came to 16 bases. The CDR3 spans 15 residues. CDR3 sequence (DNA): TGTGCCAGCAGCTTGGTTGGCAGGGATCAAGGTGGCTACACCTTC. It translates to CASSLVGRDQGGYTF. The complete variable domain, with remaining parts taken from reference TRBV5-6 and TRBJ1-2, reads DAGVTQSPTHLIKTRGQQVTLRCSPKSGHDTVSWYQQALGQGPQFIFQYYEEEERQRGNFPDRFSGHQFPNYSSELNVNALLLGDSALYLCASSLVGRDQGGYTFGSGTRLTVV.